The rows below give T cell receptor beta chains drawn from one sample of a study of TIL therapy for anti-PD-1-resistant metastatic lung cancer. Measured with immunoSEQ multiplex PCR; TCRdb has only the in-frame clones, and not every one. This sample carries about 26,000 clones, 60% to 80% of them seen once, and the ten largest clones take about 15%. The specimen was tumor tissue, collected at baseline. Receptor source: a woman between 25 and 80 years old with non-small cell lung cancer. The CDR3 runs from the conserved cysteine through the conserved F or W. The D gene is left open where the match is weak. The size entry is marked missing in some rows and otherwise reads once, few, many or a size class.

j_call clone_size d_call v_call cdr3_nt cdr3_aa
TRBJ2-1 - TRBD2 TRBV5-4 TGTGCCAGCAGCCCCGGGGGGAACCTACCCGGCAATGAGCAGTTCTTC CASSPGGNLPGNEQFF
TRBJ1-1 - - TRBV5-1 TGCGCCAGCCAAGTGGGGGGGGGACCCACTGAAGCTTTCTTT CASQVGGGPTEAFF
TRBJ2-3 - - TRBV15 TGTGCCACCAGCAGAGAATTTGTCAGTGCAGATACGCAGTATTTT CATSREFVSADTQYF
TRBJ2-3 - - TRBV27 TGTGCCAGCAACCTCACAGATACGCAGTATTTT CASNLTDTQYF
TRBJ2-1 - - TRBV6-6 TGTGCCAGCAGTTCCCAACTGGCATACAATGAGCAGTTCTTC CASSSQLAYNEQFF
TRBJ2-3 - TRBD2 TRBV19 TGTGCCAGTTCCGGGACTAGCGGGAATACGCAGTATTTT CASSGTSGNTQYF
TRBJ1-4 - TRBD1 TRBV5-1 TGCGCCAGCAGCGTTGACAGGGTGAATGAAAAACTGTTTTTT CASSVDRVNEKLFF
TRBJ2-1 - - TRBV30 TGTGCCTGGAGTCGTAGGGGTTCGGATGAGCAGTTCTTC CAWSRRGSDEQFF
TRBJ2-5 - TRBD2 TRBV9 TGTGCCAGCAGCGTCTATAGCGGGAGGTACCAAGAGACCCAGTACTTC CASSVYSGRYQETQYF
TRBJ2-3 once - TRBV25-1 TGTGCCAGCAGTGGAGACGTAATCAGCACAGATACGCAGTATTTT CASSGDVISTDTQYF
TRBJ2-1 - - TRBV5-1 TGCGCCAGCAGCTTGGGGGGGACCTCAAATGAGCAGTTCTTC CASSLGGTSNEQFF
TRBJ2-5 - - TRBV7-2 TGTGCCAGCAGCGGCGGCCGGTCAGGGGAGACCCAGTACTTC CASSGGRSGETQYF
TRBJ2-1 medium-sized - TRBV7-8 TGTGCCAGCAGCTGGGGGGCTATGTTCTATGAGCAGTTCTTC CASSWGAMFYEQFF
TRBJ2-3 - TRBD1 TRBV5-1 TGCGCCAGCAGCTCCCTCGGACAGGCCGTCGCAGATACGCAGTATTTT CASSSLGQAVADTQYF
TRBJ1-2 - TRBD1 TRBV19 TGTGCCAGTAGTGTGGACAGGGGGGAAGTCTATGGCTACACCTTC CASSVDRGEVYGYTF
TRBJ2-1 few - TRBV27 TGTGCCAGCAGTTTACGAGCGGGACAAGTTACCTCCTACAATGAGCAGTTCTTC CASSLRAGQVTSYNEQFF
TRBJ2-3 - TRBD2 TRBV10-3 TGTGCCACCAAGGAACCGGGACTATCCACAGATACGCAGTATTTT CATKEPGLSTDTQYF
TRBJ1-6 few - TRBV5-1 TGCGCCAGCAGCCAGGGGAACTTTAATTCACCCCTCCACTTT CASSQGNFNSPLHF
TRBJ2-2 - - TRBV11-2 TGTGCCAGCAGCTTAGGGCAGACCGGGGAGCTGTTTTTT CASSLGQTGELFF
TRBJ1-2 few - TRBV20-1 TGCAGTGCTAGTCTGAGAAACGGCTACACCTTC CSASLRNGYTF
TRBJ2-7 - - TRBV7-2 TGTGCCAGCAGCTTAGGCCACAGGGAGGGCGAGCAGTACTTC CASSLGHREGEQYF
TRBJ2-1 - TRBD2 TRBV7-9 TGTGCCAGCAGGTCTTCTGGGACTAGGGGCGATGAGCAGTTCTTC CASRSSGTRGDEQFF